This is a list of T cell receptor beta chains from one sample in a study of blood T cell repertoires in COVID-19. Produced via immunoSEQ multiplex PCR; TCRdb's table is partial and in-frame only. The profile shows 350,000 or so clones, just over 85% of them singletons. Sequenced sample: PBMCs or T cells enriched from blood (not recorded which). The receptors shown here come from a woman aged 40 to 55 with acute COVID-19. CDR3s include the opening cysteine and the closing phenylalanine or tryptophan. D genes are given only for firm matches. A row's size may be missing; if present it is once, few, many or a size class.

V gene	clone size	J gene	D gene	CDR3 DNA	CDR3 protein
TRBV14	-	TRBJ1-2	TRBD1	TGTGCCAGCAGCCCGCGATTGACAGGGGGCTGGGGCTACACCTTC	CASSPRLTGGWGYTF
TRBV4-2	-	TRBJ2-2	TRBD2	TGTGCCAGCAGCTCCCTAGCGGGGGTAGGAACCGGGGAGCTGTTTTTT	CASSSLAGVGTGELFF
TRBV18	-	TRBJ1-2	-	TGTGCCAGCGTCCCCCAGGGAACTAACTATGGCTACACCTTC	CASVPQGTNYGYTF
TRBV5-1	-	TRBJ2-5	TRBD2	TGCGCCAGCAGAGTTCCGGGACTAGTCTCAGAGACCCAGTACTTC	CASRVPGLVSETQYF
TRBV7-9	-	TRBJ2-7	-	TGTGCCAGCAGCGATGCAGGGGTGCGGGAGCAGTACTTC	CASSDAGVREQYF
TRBV7-2	few	TRBJ1-2	TRBD1	TGTGCCAGCAGCTTAGACAGGGGGAAAGGCTACACCTTC	CASSLDRGKGYTF
TRBV28	-	TRBJ1-4	-	TGTGCCAGCAGCCCCGGACAGCCATTAAATGAAAAACTGTTTTTT	CASSPGQPLNEKLFF
TRBV15	-	TRBJ2-7	TRBD1	TGTGCCACCAGCACCGGGGACAGGGGACCCTACGAGCAGTACTTC	CATSTGDRGPYEQYF
TRBV28	-	TRBJ2-7	TRBD1	TGTGCCAGCAGTTTTGGGAGTCACAGGGGTAACGAGCAGTACTTC	CASSFGSHRGNEQYF
TRBV13	-	TRBJ2-7	-	TGTGCCAGCAGACTTAGCGGTATGGCCTACGAGCAGTACTTC	CASRLSGMAYEQYF
TRBV10-3	-	TRBJ2-5	-	TGTGCCATCAGTGATGGCAGAAGAGAGGGAGAGACCCAGTACTTC	CAISDGRREGETQYF
TRBV6-5	-	TRBJ2-3	-	TGTGCCAGCAGCCGATGGACTGGTACAGATACGCAGTATTTT	CASSRWTGTDTQYF
TRBV5-1	-	TRBJ2-1	-	TGCGCCAGCAGCCCTGGAGTAGACAGTACCTATCTGATCTCCTACAATGAGCAGTTCTTC	CASSPGVDSTYLISYNEQFF
TRBV18	-	TRBJ2-1	TRBD2	TGTGCCAGCTCACCAAGGAGCGGGGGTAGCTCCTACAATGAGCAGTTCTTC	CASSPRSGGSSYNEQFF
TRBV4-2	few	TRBJ2-6	-	TGTGCCAGCAGCTACACTGGGCTACCTGGGGCCAACGTCCTGACTTTC	CASSYTGLPGANVLTF
TRBV7-2	-	TRBJ1-3	-	TGTGCCAGCAGCCCGTGGGACAAGGGAAACACCATATATTTT	CASSPWDKGNTIYF
TRBV7-2	-	TRBJ1-3	-	TGTGCCAGCAGCTTATCAGGGGCTGGAAACACCATATATTTT	CASSLSGAGNTIYF
TRBV7-9	-	TRBJ2-1	TRBD2	TGTGCCAGCAGCTTACAGACTAGCGAGCAGTTCTTC	CASSLQTSEQFF
TRBV7-9	-	TRBJ2-6	-	TGTGCCAGCAGCTTAGCTGGGCCTGGGGCCAACGTCCTGACTTTC	CASSLAGPGANVLTF
TRBV28	-	TRBJ2-7	-	TGTGCCAGCAGTTCATCGGGGGGCAGGGGGCTCTACGAGCAGTACTTC	CASSSSGGRGLYEQYF
TRBV7-2	-	TRBJ2-7	TRBD2	TGTGCCAGCAGCTTGGGACTAGTCGGGAACTACGAGCAGTACTTC	CASSLGLVGNYEQYF
TRBV7-9	-	TRBJ1-1	-	TGTGCCAGCAGTCAGGACAGCTCTAACACTGAAGCTTTCTTT	CASSQDSSNTEAFF
TRBV18	-	TRBJ2-7	-	TGTGCCAGCTCACGAGTCCCTACCCGGAGAATCCCCTACGAGCAGTACTTC	CASSRVPTRRIPYEQYF
TRBV5-4	-	TRBJ2-5	TRBD1	TGTGCCAGCAGCTTGGGGCTGGGACAGGGGGCTTTTGTGGCCCAGTACTTC	CASSLGLGQGAFVAQYF
TRBV5-8	-	TRBJ1-6	-	TGTGCCAGCACCCTAGAAAGCTCCTATAATTCACCCCTCCACTTT	CASTLESSYNSPLHF
TRBV7-9	-	TRBJ2-3	TRBD1	TGTGCCAGCAGCTTCTCCGGGACAGGGCGTCCAGATACGCAGTATTTT	CASSFSGTGRPDTQYF
TRBV6-5	-	TRBJ1-6	TRBD1	TGTGCCAGCAGTTACTCACAGGGACAGCCCAGCTCACCCCTCCACTTT	CASSYSQGQPSSPLHF
TRBV15	-	TRBJ1-5	-	TGTGCCACCAGCAGAGATCGGGTGCAGGGCCGTAGTTTGAGACAAAATCAGCCCCAGCATTTT	CATSRDRVQGRSLRQNQPQHF
TRBV6-5	-	TRBJ2-7	-	TGTGCCAGCAGTAAGGGGCCGTACTACGAGCAGTACTTC	CASSKGPYYEQYF
TRBV7-3	-	TRBJ2-3	TRBD1	TGTGCCAGCAGCCGGACAGGACTCACAGATACGCAGTATTTT	CASSRTGLTDTQYF
TRBV7-9	-	TRBJ1-2	TRBD1	TGTGCCAGCAGCTCTACAGGGGATGGCTACACCTTC	CASSSTGDGYTF
TRBV6-5	-	TRBJ2-3	TRBD2	TGTGCCAGCAGGAGGGAGGGCTCAGGAGATACGCAGTATTTT	CASRREGSGDTQYF
TRBV25-1	few	TRBJ2-7	TRBD1	TGTGCCAGCAGAAGCGGGTGGACAGGGGGGGCCTACGAGCAGTACTTC	CASRSGWTGGAYEQYF
TRBV7-9	-	TRBJ2-3	TRBD2	TGTGCCAGCAGCTTAGTAGCGGGAGGGTACACAGATACGCAGTATTTT	CASSLVAGGYTDTQYF
TRBV7-9	-	TRBJ1-1	-	TGTGCCAGCAGCCTAAACAGGGAAGCTTTCTTT	CASSLNREAFF
TRBV29-1	-	TRBJ1-4	-	TGCAGCGTCACAAATGAAAAACTGTTTTTT	CSVTNEKLFF
TRBV10-2	-	TRBJ2-1	TRBD2	TGCGCCAGCAGTGAGTCGAGAGGGACTAGCGGGGTCCTTTACAATGAGCAGTTCTTC	CASSESRGTSGVLYNEQFF
TRBV10-3	-	TRBJ1-5	-	TGTGCCATCAATCTCCGGGACACTAATAGCAATCAGCCCCAGCATTTT	CAINLRDTNSNQPQHF
TRBV29-1	-	TRBJ2-1	TRBD2	TGCAGCGTTCGGGGACTAGCGGACAATGAGCAGTTCTTC	CSVRGLADNEQFF
TRBV5-6	-	TRBJ1-6	-	TGTGCCAGCAGCTCTCCAGGGGCGTGGGATCTCTATAATTCACCCCTCCACTTT	CASSSPGAWDLYNSPLHF
TRBV28	few	TRBJ2-3	-	TGTGCCAGCAGCGTTCCGGGGAGGAGGGGAGATACGCAGTATTTT	CASSVPGRRGDTQYF
TRBV15	-	TRBJ1-2	-	TGTGCCACCAGCAGAGGATCGGGTCTCCGCAGTTATGGCTACACCTTC	CATSRGSGLRSYGYTF
TRBV18	-	TRBJ2-1	-	TGTGCCAGCCCGAGCCCTAATGAGCAGTTCTTC	CASPSPNEQFF
TRBV19	once	TRBJ2-6	TRBD1	TGTGCCAGTAGGGGTTCGACAGGGAACCCTTTCTCTGGGGCCAACGTCCTGACTTTC	CASRGSTGNPFSGANVLTF
TRBV3-1/TRBV3-2	-	TRBJ2-1	TRBD2	TGTGCCAGCAGCCTTACTAGCGGGGGGGATGGTGAGCAGTTCTTC	CASSLTSGGDGEQFF
TRBV12-3/TRBV12-4	-	TRBJ1-6	-	TGTGCCAGCAGTTCGTATAATTCACCCCTCCACTTT	CASSSYNSPLHF
TRBV7-9	-	TRBJ2-2	TRBD2	TGTGCCAGAGACCTGGGGGGACTAGCCACCGGGGAGCTGTTTTTT	CARDLGGLATGELFF
TRBV29-1	few	TRBJ1-2	TRBD1	TGCAGCGTTGGTGGGCAGGGGGCGAGCTACACCTTC	CSVGGQGASYTF
TRBV28	once	TRBJ1-1	TRBD1	TGTGCCAGCAGTCCCGGACAGGGGTATAGCACTGAAGCTTTCTTT	CASSPGQGYSTEAFF
TRBV6-5	-	TRBJ1-3	TRBD1	TGTGCCAGCCAACAGGGGGTACCCTCTGGAAACACCATATATTTT	CASQQGVPSGNTIYF